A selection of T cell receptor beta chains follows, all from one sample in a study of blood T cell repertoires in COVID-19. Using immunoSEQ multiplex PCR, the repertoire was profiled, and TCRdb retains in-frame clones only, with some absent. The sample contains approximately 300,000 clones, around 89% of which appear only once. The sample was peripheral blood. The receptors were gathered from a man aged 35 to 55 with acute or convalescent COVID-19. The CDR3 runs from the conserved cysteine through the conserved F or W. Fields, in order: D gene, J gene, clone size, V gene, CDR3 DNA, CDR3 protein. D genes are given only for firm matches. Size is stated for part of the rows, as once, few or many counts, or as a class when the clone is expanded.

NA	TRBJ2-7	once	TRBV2	TGTGCCAGCAGTGAAGGGGGCTTTCGGGACGAGCAGTACTTC	CASSEGGFRDEQYF
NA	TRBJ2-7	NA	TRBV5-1	TGCGCCAGCAGCTTGGGAGTCTTGGGAGCGGGTTACGAGCAGTACTTC	CASSLGVLGAGYEQYF
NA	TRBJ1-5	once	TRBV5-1	TGCGCCAGCAGCCCCTCGGGGGGCAACCAGCCCCAGCATTTT	CASSPSGGNQPQHF
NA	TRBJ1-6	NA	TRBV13	TGTGCCAGCAGCGCGGGACCCCCATTTGGCTATAATTCACCCCTCCACTTT	CASSAGPPFGYNSPLHF
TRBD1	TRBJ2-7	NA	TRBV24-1	TGTGCCACCAGTGAGTCCGGGACAGGGGACGAGCAGTACTTC	CATSESGTGDEQYF
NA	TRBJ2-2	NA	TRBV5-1	TGCGCCAGCAGTAAAAAGAACACCGGGGAGCTGTTTTTT	CASSKKNTGELFF
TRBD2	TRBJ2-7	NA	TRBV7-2	TGTGCCAGCAGCTTATGGGGCCTAGCGGGGGGCCCGGTCCACGAGCAGTACTTC	CASSLWGLAGGPVHEQYF
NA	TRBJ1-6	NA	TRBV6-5	TGTGCCAGCAAGGTGAGGGCGGATTCACCCCTCCACTTT	CASKVRADSPLHF
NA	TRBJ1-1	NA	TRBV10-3	TGTGCCATCAGTGAGAGCGTAGTGCGTGAAGCTTTCTTT	CAISESVVREAFF
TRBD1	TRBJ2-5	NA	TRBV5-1	TGCGCCAGCAGCTTGGGCAGGGGGCAAGAGACCCAGTACTTC	CASSLGRGQETQYF
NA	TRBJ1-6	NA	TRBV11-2	TGTGCCAGCACCGGGGGGCTCTATAATTCACCCCTCCACTTT	CASTGGLYNSPLHF
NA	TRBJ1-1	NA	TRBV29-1	TGCAGCGTTGAAACCACCGGGTCCGCCGCTTTCTTT	CSVETTGSAAFF
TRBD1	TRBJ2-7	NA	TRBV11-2	TGTGCCAGCAGCTTAGAGGGACAGGTTAGTTACGAGCAGTACTTC	CASSLEGQVSYEQYF
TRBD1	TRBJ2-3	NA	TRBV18	TGTGCCAGCTCACCGGGGACAGGGGAGGCAGATACGCAGTATTTT	CASSPGTGEADTQYF
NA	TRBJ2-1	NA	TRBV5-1	TGCGCCAGCAGCTTGCTGCCTAGTTACGGGAATGAGCAGTTCTTC	CASSLLPSYGNEQFF
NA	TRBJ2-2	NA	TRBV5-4	TGTGCCAGCAGCCCTCGAGCGGACAGTAAGAACACCGGGGAGCTGTTTTTT	CASSPRADSKNTGELFF